Each of the 27 T cell receptor beta chains below was sequenced from the same sample in a study of blood T cell repertoires in COVID-19. The table came from immunoSEQ multiplex PCR; TCRdb's copy has only in-frame clones and leaves some out. The data hold around 25,000 clones, with less than 75% observed a single time. Input material: peripheral blood. Every receptor here comes from a human donor in a cohort sampled during active or convalescent COVID-19.

This clone appeared a single time. The gene calls are TRBV25-1 and TRBJ1-4, with TRBD1 as a possible D gene (5 bases). The CDR3 extends over 15 amino acids. Germline V gene sequence: CDR1 MGHDK, CDR2 SYGVNS. V gave up 2 bases and J gave up 5 bases, with 12 bases separating them. The CDR3 spells CASSERTKGNEKLFF. The DNA for the CDR3 is TGTGCCAGCAGTGAAAGGACAAAGGGGAATGAAAAACTGTTTTTT.

This chain joins TRBV5-1 and TRBJ2-5, with a tentative D call TRBD2 (5 bases). The CDR3 spans 13 residues. V lost 3 bases and J lost 2, with 8 bases in between. Germline V gives CDR1 SGHRS, CDR2 YFSETQ. The CDR3 region is CASSSREQETQYF. The CDR3 DNA sequence: TGCGCCAGCAGCTCCCGGGAACAAGAGACCCAGTACTTC.

This clone turned up a few times. The J gene is TRBJ2-7, the V gene TRBV7-9, with D maybe TRBD2 (6 bases). The V gene's germline CDR1 is SEHNR and CDR2 FQNEAQ (reference sequence). Trimming cost V 3 bases and J 5 bases, with 14 bases left between them. This CDR3 comprises 14 residues. The CDR3 is CASSFYQGGDEQYF. Here the CDR3 DNA reads TGTGCCAGCAGCTTTTATCAGGGAGGCGACGAGCAGTACTTC.

The V call is TRBV6-5, the J call TRBJ2-1; 10 bases line up with TRBD1. With 8 bases clipped from V and 4 bases from J, the junction kept 8 bases outside the gene matches. This CDR3 is built from 15 residues. Looked up from germline, CDR1 is MNHEY and CDR2 is SVGAGI. CDR3 loop: CASSRPGQGYNEQFF. The CDR3 nucleotides are TGTGCCAGCTCCCGGCCGGGACAGGGGTACAATGAGCAGTTCTTC.

A few counts support this clone. V gene TRBV25-1 combines with J gene TRBJ2-1; D is perhaps TRBD1 (6 bases). V was pared by 6 bases and J by 5 bases, with 14 bases between. CDR1 is MGHDK and CDR2 is SYGVNS in the germline V gene. The CDR3 length is 14 residues. CDR3 in amino acids: CASRPTGIDNEQFF. The CDR3 DNA is TGTGCCAGCAGGCCCACAGGGATCGACAATGAGCAGTTCTTC.

The chain links TRBV7-8 to TRBJ2-1; 9 bases map to TRBD1. Germline V lookup: CDR1 SGHVS, CDR2 FQNEAQ. The length of the CDR3 is 15 residues. J gave up 7 bases and V 5 bases, and 9 bases lay outside the gene matches. Here the CDR3 reads CASSLRDREANEQFF. The CDR3 DNA sequence: TGTGCCAGCAGCCTACGGGACAGGGAAGCGAATGAGCAGTTCTTC. Full variable domain (missing parts from reference TRBV7-8 and TRBJ2-1): GAGVSQSPRYKVAKRGQDVALRCDPISGHVSLFWYQQALGQGPEFLTYFQNEAQLDKSGLPSDRFFAERPEGSVSTLKIQRTQQEDSAVYLCASSLRDREANEQFFGPGTRLTVL.

The CDR3 nucleotides read TGTGCCAGCAGTTTTACGACTGGGGAGCAGTACTTC. Its translation is CASSFTTGEQYF. The V and J genes are TRBV11-2 and TRBJ2-7, with D uncertain. V was trimmed by 6 bases and J by 7 bases, leaving 13 bases between them. The germline V gene encodes CDR1 SGHAT and CDR2 FQNNGV. This CDR3 is 12 amino acids long. Full variable domain (rest looked up from reference TRBV11-2 and TRBJ2-7): EAGVAQSPRYKIIEKRQSVAFWCNPISGHATLYWYQQILGQGPKLLIQFQNNGVVDDSQLPKDRFSAERLKGVDSTLKIQPAKLEDSAVYLCASSFTTGEQYFGPGTRLTVT.

The chain has TRBV6-2 or TRBV6-3 and TRBJ2-2; 9 nucleotides line up with TRBD2. From germline, CDR1 is MNHEY and CDR2 SVGEGT. Trimming at V came to 5 bases and at J to 4 bases, leaving 11 bases not matched to a gene. CDR3 length equals 17 residues. Here the CDR3 reads CASSHRGGLAGTGELFF. CDR3 coding DNA: TGTGCCAGCAGTCACCGGGGGGGACTAGCAGGCACCGGGGAGCTGTTTTTT.

The rearrangement joins TRBV5-4 to TRBJ2-2; TRBD2 matches 12 bases. Germline-derived CDR1 and CDR2 are SGHNT and YYREEE (reference sequence). J lost 4 bases, V lost 4 bases, and 5 bases had no gene match. This CDR3 has 16 residues. The chain's CDR3 is CASSTLAGGPTGELFF. CDR3 nucleotides: TGTGCCAGCAGCACTCTAGCGGGGGGGCCCACCGGGGAGCTGTTTTTT.

The chain employs TRBV3-1 (or the pseudogene TRBV3-2) and TRBJ2-7; D unclear. This CDR3 spans 16 amino acids. With 0 bases removed from V and 3 bases from J, the gap between germline ends came to 15 bases. Germline V CDR1 and CDR2: LGHDT, YNNKEL (reference sequence). Written as DNA, the CDR3 is TGTGCCAGCAGCCAAGATCTAAACCAAGCCGTCTACGAGCAGTACTTC. This translates into CASSQDLNQAVYEQYF.

V and J are TRBV12-5 and TRBJ2-1; possibly TRBD2 for D (5 bases). CDR3 size: 13 residues. V lost 5 bases to trimming and J lost 6 bases, with 11 bases between them. Germline-derived CDR1 and CDR2 are LGHNT and FRNRAP. CDR3 region: CASGLTSGNEQFF. The CDR3 DNA is TGTGCTAGTGGTCTAACTAGTGGCAATGAGCAGTTCTTC.

In its sample, this clone was seen many times. J is TRBJ1-2 and V is TRBV5-1, with D unclear. Between the trimmed V and J ends, which lost 5 bases and 8 bases, there was a span of 16 bases. Germline values: CDR1 SGHRS, CDR2 YFSETQ. The CDR3 consists of 13 residues. The CDR3 DNA is TGCGCCAGCAGTAACAGTCCAATTAAGGGCTACACCTTC. Its translation: CASSNSPIKGYTF.

This clone was recorded once. The J gene is TRBJ1-5, the V gene TRBV6-5; 7 nucleotides match TRBD1. Unmatched junction bases numbered 4, after V lost 10 bases and J lost 4 bases. CDR1 is MNHEY, CDR2 SVGAGI, per germline. This CDR3 comprises 12 residues. The CDR3 loop reads CATTRGNQPQHF. In nucleotides, the CDR3 is TGTGCCACGACCAGGGGGAATCAGCCCCAGCATTTT.

V is TRBV30 and J is TRBJ1-2, with TRBD1 identical over 9 bases. The V gene's germline CDR1 is GTSNPN and CDR2 SVGIG (reference sequence). Losses at the gene ends were 2 bases for V and 8 bases for J; bases not matched to a gene: 9. The CDR3 sequence is 14 residues long. The CDR3 loop is CAWSTTWDRDGYTF. CDR3 bases: TGTGCCTGGAGTACTACCTGGGACAGGGACGGCTACACCTTC.

This rearrangement joins TRBV5-1 to TRBJ1-4, with a possible D match to TRBD1 (5 bases). The germline gives CDR1 SGHRS, CDR2 YFSETQ. The CDR3 extends over 16 amino acids. V was pared by 0 bases and J by 8 bases, with 17 bases between. The CDR3 loop reads CASSLASGPAGEKLFF. Here the CDR3 DNA reads TGCGCCAGCAGCTTGGCCTCCGGGCCGGCAGGGGAAAAACTGTTTTTT.

The rearrangement uses TRBV19 and TRBJ1-1; 10 bases are a match to TRBD1. The CDR3 has 14 amino acids. Germline lookup yields CDR1 LNHDA and CDR2 SQIVND (reference sequence). J lost 3 bases, V lost 6 bases, and 4 bases had no gene match. The CDR3 sequence: CASSRQGADTEAFF. Here the CDR3 DNA reads TGTGCCAGTAGCCGACAGGGGGCGGACACTGAAGCTTTCTTT.

V gene TRBV10-2 combines with J gene TRBJ2-1, with 9 positions matching TRBD2. The CDR3 covers 15 residues. V trimming: 4 bases; J trimming: 9 bases; junction bases outside the gene matches: 10. Germline assignment: CDR1 WSHSY and CDR2 SAAADI. The CDR3 region has the DNA TGCGCCAGCAGTGTTTCCAAGCGGGGGGCCGGTGAGCAGTTCTTC. This sequence encodes CASSVSKRGAGEQFF.

This clone has a handful of counts. V gene TRBV28 combines with J gene TRBJ2-7; perhaps TRBD1 as D (7 bases). Looked up from germline, CDR1 is MDHEN and CDR2 is SYDVKM. The CDR3 extends over 12 amino acids. V lost 7 bases to trimming and J lost 6 bases, with 13 bases between them. The CDR3 nucleotides are TGTGCCAGCAACCGACAGGGAGGCGAGCAGTACGTC. Amino acids: CASNRQGGEQYV.

Only a few counts were recorded for this clone. The gene calls are TRBV3-1 (or the pseudogene TRBV3-2) and TRBJ2-7; 11 nucleotides line up with TRBD2. CDR3 length: 16 residues. Unmatched junction bases numbered 5, after V lost 4 bases and J lost 0 bases. Germline V gene data show CDR1 as LGHDT and CDR2 as YNNKEL (reference sequence). CDR3 residues: CASSRSSGGTSYEQYF. CDR3 nucleotide sequence: TGTGCCAGCAGCCGATCTAGCGGGGGGACCTCCTACGAGCAGTACTTC.

The rearrangement links TRBV7-2 to TRBJ1-2, with D unclear. The CDR3 runs to 15 residues. The ends were cut back, 1 base at V and 4 bases at J, with 13 bases in the middle. From germline, CDR1 is SGHTA and CDR2 FQGNSA. The CDR3 reads CASSLVGDGSYGYTF. In DNA, the CDR3 is TGTGCCAGCAGCTTAGTGGGCGATGGGTCCTATGGCTACACCTTC. Combining the CDR3 with reference TRBV7-2 and TRBJ1-2 gives the whole variable domain GAGVSQSPSNKVTEKGKDVELRCDPISGHTALYWYRQSLGQGLEFLIYFQGNSAPDKSGLPSDRFSAERTGGSVSTLTIQRTQQEDSAVYLCASSLVGDGSYGYTFGSGTRLTVV.

By its share, this clone is medium-sized. The chain recombines TRBV20-1 with TRBJ1-2, with D possibly being TRBD1 (6 bases). This CDR3 is 14 amino acids long. V was clipped by 3 bases and J by 5 bases, with 16 bases between them. The germline V gene encodes CDR1 DFQATT and CDR2 SNEGSKA (reference sequence). For the CDR3, the DNA is TGCAGTGCTAGTTTCCGGGGGGGGCGGTATGGCTACACCTTC. This encodes CSASFRGGRYGYTF.

This chain connects TRBV5-1 to TRBJ2-7; possibly TRBD2 for D (5 bases). The CDR3 is made up of 15 amino acids. Trimming removed 0 bases from V and 2 bases from J, with 12 bases in between. Germline V gives CDR1 SGHRS, CDR2 YFSETQ. The CDR3: CASSLGGLTPYEQYF. CDR3 nucleotide sequence: TGCGCCAGCAGCTTGGGCGGACTGACACCCTACGAGCAGTACTTC. Supplemented by reference TRBV5-1 and TRBJ2-7, the full variable domain reads KAGVTQTPRYLIKTRGQQVTLSCSPISGHRSVSWYQQTPGQGLQFLFEYFSETQRNKGNFPGRFSGRQFSNSRSEMNVSTLELGDSALYLCASSLGGLTPYEQYFGPGTRLTVT.

The chain is built from TRBV7-2 and TRBJ1-6, with 7 bases that match TRBD1. Germline-derived CDR1 and CDR2 are SGHTA and FQGNSA. After removal of 1 base from V and 7 bases from J, the junction contained 4 bases not matched to a gene. The CDR3 is 15 amino acids. The CDR3 nucleotides read TGTGCCAGCAGCTTAGATTCAGGGGGAAATTCACCCCTCCACTTT. It yields the protein CASSLDSGGNSPLHF.

This chain links TRBV7-2 with TRBJ2-7; TRBD2 aligns across 7 bases. The CDR3 has 19 residues. Germline CDR1 SGHTA, CDR2 FQGNSA. The J segment lost 0 bases and the V segment lost 5 bases, leaving 19 bases of the junction unmatched. DNA of the CDR3: TGTGCCAGCAGCCCTCGACTAGCCACTAATAAACTCAGCTCCTACGAGCAGTACTTC. Translated: CASSPRLATNKLSSYEQYF.

This chain uses TRBV7-9 with TRBJ1-1; D is ambiguous. The length of the CDR3 is 13 residues. Germline V CDR1 and CDR2: SEHNR, FQNEAQ (reference sequence). V gave up 7 bases and J gave up 3 bases, with 12 bases separating them. CDR3 region: CASIKPADTEAFF. CDR3 bases: TGTGCCAGCATCAAACCGGCGGACACTGAAGCTTTCTTT.

J is TRBJ1-1 and V is TRBV11-2; 7 nucleotides match TRBD1. The ends lost 1 base at V and 0 bases at J; junction bases unmatched: 5. CDR3 length: 16 amino acids. Per the germline V gene, CDR1 is SGHAT and CDR2 is FQNNGV. This CDR3 is CASSLVYRGLNTEAFF. The DNA of the CDR3 is TGTGCCAGCAGCTTAGTTTACAGGGGATTGAACACTGAAGCTTTCTTT. The whole variable domain, filled in from reference TRBV11-2 and TRBJ1-1, reads EAGVAQSPRYKIIEKRQSVAFWCNPISGHATLYWYQQILGQGPKLLIQFQNNGVVDDSQLPKDRFSAERLKGVDSTLKIQPAKLEDSAVYLCASSLVYRGLNTEAFFGQGTRLTVV.

This clone appeared a few times. The V and J genes are TRBV29-1 and TRBJ1-1; 9 bases align to TRBD1. The CDR3 extends over 14 amino acids. Unmatched junction bases numbered 5, after V lost 5 bases and J lost 1 base. Germline loops: CDR1 SQVTM, CDR2 ANQGSEA. CDR3 amino acids: CSVKRGQGNTEAFF. DNA for the CDR3: TGCAGCGTTAAGAGGGGACAGGGGAACACTGAAGCTTTCTTT.